Included here is one T cell receptor beta chain sequence, with context. Its antigen is unknown. The source of the sample is a study of graft-versus-host responses after intestinal transplantation. In the study overall: Recipients uniformly received anti-thymocyte globulin induction, followed by tacrolimus and steroids for 3 to 4 years. Points from the study as a whole: Circulating GvH clones peaking coincided with falling HvG clones soon after transplant. The authors found GvH clones in recipient marrow, some appearing first in ileum or blood.

Data came from immunoSEQ multiplex PCR; TCRdb stores just in-frame clones and leaves some out. This table has about 59,000 clones, roughly 93% appearing once. This sequence originates from a human donor who was the organ donor for an intestinal transplant. The sequences come from unstimulated CD4+ T cells sorted from spleen or lymph node cells, collected before transplant.

The CDR3 here is CASSPGSGPTDTQYF. CDR3 nucleotide sequence: TGTGCCAGCTCACCAGGATCCGGCCCCACAGATACGCAGTATTTT. The V call is TRBV18, the J call TRBJ2-3; unclear D gene. CDR1 and CDR2 (germline): KGHSH, LQKENI. This CDR3 has 15 residues. V dropped 2 bases and J dropped 2 bases, with 11 bases sitting between them.